The 19 T cell receptor beta chains below all came from one sample that was sequenced in a study of blood T cell repertoires in COVID-19. Measured with immunoSEQ multiplex PCR; TCRdb has only the in-frame clones, and not every one. The sample records about 220,000 clones, less than 90% being singletons. The sequenced material came from peripheral blood. These receptors were collected from a man aged 25-45 years with active or convalescent COVID-19.

CDR3 bases: TGTGCCAGCAGTGGGGCCGCGGGACGGGGTACCTACGAGCAGTACTTC. Encoded protein: CASSGAAGRGTYEQYF. V is TRBV6-1 and J is TRBJ2-7; possible D gene TRBD2, 6 bases. The germline CDR1 and CDR2 sequences are MNHNS and SASEGT. V lost 4 bases, J lost 2 bases, and 18 bases lay in between. The CDR3 is 16 amino acids.

This clone was counted a few times. The J gene is TRBJ1-3, the V gene TRBV15, with D perhaps matching TRBD1 (5 bases). This CDR3 is built from 16 residues. Germline V lookup: CDR1 LNHNV, CDR2 YYDKDF (reference sequence). The ends were cut back, 5 bases at V and 0 bases at J, with 14 bases in the middle. The CDR3 bases are TGTGCCACCAGCGCCCGGGACTCATCCTCTGGAAACACCATATATTTT. This codes for CATSARDSSSGNTIYF.

This clone was recorded only once. The chain recombines TRBV2 with TRBJ2-7; TRBD1 aligns across 9 bases. The CDR3 contains 15 residues. Per the germline V gene, CDR1 is SNHLY and CDR2 is FYNNEI. J gave up 5 bases and V 6 bases, and 11 bases lay outside the gene matches. The CDR3 loop is CASRGRQGVHHEQYF. CDR3 nucleotides: TGTGCCAGCAGGGGTAGACAGGGGGTCCACCACGAGCAGTACTTC.

V and J are TRBV5-5 and TRBJ1-1; 11 bases agree with TRBD1. Germline CDR1 SGHKS, CDR2 YYEKEE (reference sequence). V shed 4 bases, J shed 4 bases, and the junction held 12 bases outside the gene matches. The CDR3 extends over 17 amino acids. CDR3 residues: CASSRSPPGQGGTEAFF. CDR3 sequence (DNA): TGTGCCAGCAGCCGAAGCCCCCCGGGACAGGGGGGCACTGAAGCTTTCTTT.

The V and J genes are TRBV4-2 and TRBJ2-7; D might be TRBD2 (5 bases). CDR3 size: 13 residues. Germline assignment: CDR1 LGHNA and CDR2 YNFKEQ. V was trimmed by 0 bases and J by 8 bases, leaving 11 bases between them. Here the CDR3 reads CASSQDKASKQYF. CDR3 nucleotides: TGTGCCAGCAGCCAAGATAAGGCTAGCAAGCAGTACTTC.

This chain joins TRBV3-1 (or the pseudogene TRBV3-2) and TRBJ2-1; maybe TRBD2 (5 bases). V lost 1 base to trimming and J lost 10 bases, with 11 bases between them. The CDR3 extends over 13 amino acids. Germline V lookup: CDR1 LGHDT, CDR2 YNNKEL (reference sequence). CDR3 nucleotides: TGTGCCAGCAGCCAAGTCCCTTCGGGGGAGCAGTTCTTC. It yields the protein CASSQVPSGEQFF.

The genes are TRBV7-9 and TRBJ1-1, with D possibly being TRBD1 (5 bases). The CDR3 extends over 14 amino acids. V lost 3 bases to trimming and J lost 3 bases, with 11 bases between them. CDR1 is SEHNR and CDR2 is FQNEAQ in the germline V gene (reference sequence). The CDR3 nucleotides read TGTGCCAGCAGCTTCCCTGACAGTGACACTGAAGCTTTCTTT. It yields the protein CASSFPDSDTEAFF.

The chain employs TRBV5-1 and TRBJ2-7; D gene uncertain. Trimming shortened V by 1 base and J by 6 bases, and 11 bases separated the two germline ends. The length of the CDR3 is 13 residues. Germline loops: CDR1 SGHRS, CDR2 YFSETQ. The CDR3 here is CASSLPLTGEQYF. The DNA of the CDR3 is TGCGCCAGCAGCTTGCCCCTCACCGGCGAGCAGTACTTC.

The chain employs TRBV5-1 and TRBJ1-2; no definite D call. The germline V gene has CDR1 SGHRS and CDR2 YFSETQ. The CDR3 covers 13 residues. V was clipped by 4 bases and J by 8 bases, with 15 bases between them. In DNA, the CDR3 is TGCGCCAGCAGCCCGTCCGGGGTCGAGGGCTACACCTTC. It yields the protein CASSPSGVEGYTF. The full variable domain, in which reference TRBV5-1 and TRBJ1-2 provide the parts outside the CDR3, is KAGVTQTPRYLIKTRGQQVTLSCSPISGHRSVSWYQQTPGQGLQFLFEYFSETQRNKGNFPGRFSGRQFSNSRSEMNVSTLELGDSALYLCASSPSGVEGYTFGSGTRLTVV.

This chain joins TRBV4-3 and TRBJ2-2, with D possibly TRBD1 on 5 matching bases. Germline assignment: CDR1 LGHNA and CDR2 YSLEER. The V end was cut by 5 bases, the J end by 6 bases, with 16 bases between. The CDR3 spans 15 residues. DNA of the CDR3: TGCGCCAGCAGCTCGACCGACAGATCATCCGGGGAGCTGTTTTTT. Amino acids: CASSSTDRSSGELFF.

The chain couples TRBV6-2 or TRBV6-3 to TRBJ2-1; tentatively, D is TRBD1 (5 bases). Germline V lookup: CDR1 MNHEY, CDR2 SVGEGT. V lost 5 bases and J lost 4, with 18 bases in between. The CDR3 runs to 16 residues. CDR3 in DNA: TGTGCCAGCAGTCTTCGTTCAGGGCAGTTGTACAATGAGCAGTTCTTC. Its translation is CASSLRSGQLYNEQFF.

The V gene is TRBV28, the J gene TRBJ1-1, with 8 bases aligning to TRBD1. Germline CDR1 reads MDHEN; CDR2 reads SYDVKM. The V gene end was trimmed by 10 bases and the J gene end by 5 bases; junction bases not matched to a gene: 3. The CDR3 consists of 11 residues. The CDR3 region has the DNA TGTGCCACCACAGGGGGGACTGAAGCTTTCTTT. Residues: CATTGGTEAFF. The variable domain in full, completed from reference TRBV28 and TRBJ1-1, reads DVKVTQSSRYLVKRTGEKVFLECVQDMDHENMFWYRQDPGLGLRLIYFSYDVKMKEKGDIPEGYSVSREKKERFSLILESASTNQTSMYLCATTGGTEAFFGQGTRLTVV.

The chain combines TRBV11-2 with TRBJ2-3; TRBD1 matches at 7 bases. V lost 4 bases and J lost 4; bases outside the gene matches: 5. The germline V gene encodes CDR1 SGHAT and CDR2 FQNNGV. The CDR3 runs to 14 residues. DNA of the CDR3: TGTGCCAGCAGCTCCAACAGGGGTGCAGATACGCAGTATTTT. Encoded protein: CASSSNRGADTQYF.

The chain combines TRBV27 with TRBJ1-3; D is unresolved. The CDR3 is made up of 15 amino acids. Deletions cut 4 bases from V and 0 bases from J, with 10 bases between. CDR1 and CDR2 from the germline V gene are MNHEY and SMNVEV (reference sequence). DNA of the CDR3: TGTGCCAGCAGTTACAACCGGGACTCTGGAAACACCATATATTTT. Translated: CASSYNRDSGNTIYF.

The chain has TRBV7-2 and TRBJ2-5; TRBD2 aligns across 13 bases. This CDR3 has 14 residues. The junction had 4 bases not matched to a gene; V was cut back by 8 bases and J by 4 bases. The germline gives CDR1 SGHTA, CDR2 FQGNSA. The CDR3 DNA reads TGTGCCAGCGGACTAGCGGGGGTAGCAGAGACCCAGTACTTC. Its translation is CASGLAGVAETQYF.

Concerning this clone: Its ends do not fully match the called genes, so a read error is possible. The chain combines TRBV14 with TRBJ2-7; 10 bases align to TRBD2. Germline values: CDR1 SGHDN, CDR2 FVKESK. The CDR3 length is 12 residues. The CDR3 DNA follows: TGTGCCAGCAGCGCTAGCGGGAGCCCTCGGGACTTC. This encodes CASSASGSPRDF. Combining the CDR3 with reference TRBV14 and TRBJ2-7 gives the whole variable domain EAGVTQFPSHSVIEKGQTVTLRCDPISGHDNLYWYRRVMGKEIKFLLHFVKESKQDESGMPNNRFLAERTGGTYSTLKVQPAELEDSGVYFCASSASGSPRDFGPGTRLTVT.

The V and J genes are TRBV4-3 and TRBJ2-3, with 12 bases aligning to TRBD2. The germline gives CDR1 LGHNA, CDR2 YSLEER. V trimming: 1 base; J trimming: 5 bases; junction bases outside the gene matches: 4. This CDR3 has 16 amino acids. CDR3 bases: TGCGCCAGCAGCCAAGGACTAGCGGGGGTTGTAGATACGCAGTATTTT. This gives the protein CASSQGLAGVVDTQYF.

The chain links TRBV11-2 to TRBJ1-1; the D gene is possibly TRBD1 (6 bases). Germline V gives CDR1 SGHAT, CDR2 FQNNGV. V was clipped by 7 bases and J by 8 bases, with 17 bases between them. This CDR3 has 13 amino acids. CDR3 sequence reads: CASTPGGGTEAFF. The CDR3 coding sequence is TGTGCCAGCACCCCCGGGGGGGGGACAGAAGCTTTCTTT.

CDR3 DNA: TGTGCCACCGGGACTAGCGGGGCATGGGATACGCAGTATTTT. It codes for CATGTSGAWDTQYF. V usage is TRBV6-5 and J usage is TRBJ2-3, with 13 bases lining up with TRBD2. This CDR3 is built from 14 residues. CDR1 and CDR2 from the germline V gene are MNHEY and SVGAGI. V lost 10 bases and J lost 6; bases outside the gene matches: 7.